Included here is one T cell receptor (beta chain) sequence, with context. Its antigen is still unknown. No base quality values were provided; no much bigger clone lies one nucleotide off. This sample was included in a study of human T cells and chemical hapten exposure (TCRdb year 2021). A note on the overall study: For sensitization, 2% DPC in acetone was applied to a 2 cm by 2 cm area of upper inner arm skin. Throughout the roughly 23-week study period, patients were also given weekly therapeutic DPC doses on the scalp. Patch testing on the upper back used Finn chambers containing 0.01% DPC, with scoring done after 6 days according to International Contact Dermatitis Research Group standards. The mostly female patient cohort included alopecia areata with under or over 50% scalp involvement, alopecia totalis and alopecia universalis. Libraries were pooled for sequencing, and variation in per-sample TCR yields was attributed mainly to small differences in library volumes within the pool. Peripheral blood TCR repertoire changes were tracked in vivo in alopecia patients during primary and secondary sensitization to the hapten diphenylcyclopropenone (DPC). Blood was sampled from patients pre-sensitization (week 0) and at 2, 6 and about 24 weeks after DPC sensitization. Approximately 28 alopecia patients provided blood for TCR sequencing at one to four time points (pre-sensitization, 2, 6 and 24 weeks).

The time point label on this specimen signifies: patch test 3, about 24 weeks after DPC sensitization. The treatment or condition label here, explained by the study, means: therapeutic diphenylcyclopropenone sensitization with weekly scalp DPC. At every patch-test visit, the blood draw took place before the patch test was put on. Patients were considered eligible if aged 18 to 70, diagnosed with alopecia and deemed suitable for DPC therapy, and patients were excluded if pregnant. Total RNA was extracted from unfractionated whole blood collected in Tempus Blood RNA tubes. Results and caveats for the whole study, not just this receptor: Repeated subsampling changed both the strength of the expansion versus patch-test correlation and the threshold at which the correlation became significant. DPC sensitization did not change the number of TCRs with a frequency above 1 in 1000, and there was no evidence of changes in global repertoire structure. Alopecia, a presumed autoimmune disease, was present in all patients, so the immune response of the patients might differ from that of healthy individuals. A positive correlation was found between the number of PT1 expanded TCRs and patch test score, with significance reached at thresholds 8, 16 and 32 but not 4. Compared with pre-sensitization or healthy control sets, expanded TCRs formed significantly more large CDR3 similarity clusters, which is consistent with antigen-driven responses.

The V and J ends are trimmed by 3 bases and 3 bases, leaving 9 bases between them. From the germline V gene, CDR1 is SGHAT and CDR2 is FQNNGV. From the cysteine up to the phenylalanine, the CDR3 has a length of 14 residues. The entry retains the CDR3 DNA only, 42 bases that are in frame from base 1. The library relied on RACE. The instrument was a NextSeq 500. Library preparation attached unique molecular identifiers to individual cDNA molecules for quantitative, reproducible TCR counting. For every blood RNA sample, sequencing covered both the TCR alpha and TCR beta chains. As for the original processing: The median number of TCRs per sample was approximately 96,000, ranging from roughly 23,224 to 690,600. The Decombinator software suite was used to annotate V, J and CDR3 in the TCR reads. Every sample was subsampled to the same number of TCRs (28,000) for the PS versus PT1 abundance plots. Expanded TCRs were defined as absent before sensitization and observed at least eight times at the 2-week time point. The public sequencing data were trimmed at Q25 with fastp and processed into clonotypes with MiXCR by TCRdb, which kept only in-frame beta chains. A single entry per CDR3 protein holds the most common genes and DNA from its merged rows. TCRdb assigned the V and J calls; the authors' analysis was not used. The sample table contains under 200,000 distinct CDR3 sequences; only one count was recorded for around a quarter of them. The top ten clonotypes cover approximately 2.1% of the sample.

This material consisted of whole blood, taken in connection with sensitization to the hapten diphenylcyclopropenone (DPC). The receptor chain draws on TRBV11-2 and TRBJ2-1; the D segment cannot be called with confidence. This clonotype was obtained from a woman younger than 35 with alopecia areata. Some clones in this sample may be carry-over from other donors' samples. The CDR3 protein is CASSLTDDYNEQFF. In nucleotides, the sequence is TGTGCCAGCAGCTTGACTGACGACTACAATGAGCAGTTCTTC.